What follows describes a single TCR beta chain. The junction differs from germline at one of its ends, possibly a read error. This sample is part of a study of blood T cell repertoires in COVID-19. Germline CDR1 and CDR2: DFQATT and SNEGSKA (reference sequence). The CDR3 sequence is 15 residues long. This table comes from immunoSEQ multiplex PCR, and its TCRdb copy is limited to in-frame clones, with some not included. The repertoire holds 150,000 to 200,000 clones, with 92% as singletons. Sequencing was carried out using peripheral blood. The chain employs TRBV20-1 and TRBJ2-3; possible D gene TRBD2, 6 bases. This receptor was identified in a man aged 25-45 years with COVID-19, enrolled during active disease. The CDR3 region has the DNA TGCAGTGCTAGTTTCCACGGGACTCAGTTAGCGGCCCCACCTTTT. Its translation: CSASFHGTQLAAPPF.